The T cell receptor beta chain under discussion was sequenced for a study of technical replicates of blood from a handful of donors. Sequencing used immunoSEQ multiplex PCR; TCRdb keeps in-frame clones, though not all of them. The sample contains around 75,000 clones, around nine tenths of which appear only once. The source is a human donor in good health. Sequencing was carried out using T cells isolated from PBMCs.

The CDR3 DNA is TGTGCCAGTAGTATAGCATCCGGAGCCTACAATGAGCAGTTCTTC. Translated: CASSIASGAYNEQFF. The chain recombines TRBV19 with TRBJ2-1; D is unresolved. Germline-derived CDR1 and CDR2 are LNHDA and SQIVND (reference sequence). The CDR3 runs to 15 residues. Trimming removed 1 base at V and 2 bases at J, with 9 bases between.